The next 9 T cell receptor beta chains were all read from a single sample in a study of response to subunit inactivated influenza vaccine. TCRdb called the RT-PCR reads again in MiXCR, with one record for every CDR3 protein. Found here are 750,000 to 850,000 distinct CDR3 sequences, 18% of them singletons; the top ten hold roughly 11%. The source was PBMCs from blood, collected about 5 days after vaccination. These receptors originate from a man aged 50 to 60 who received an inactivated influenza vaccine.

This chain uses TRBV12-3 or TRBV12-4 with TRBJ2-1; D is ambiguous. The CDR3 contains 12 residues. V dropped 8 bases and J dropped 10 bases, with 15 bases sitting between them. The CDR3 region has the DNA TGTGCCAGCTCTTCTGCCAGATGGGAGCAGTTCTTC. Protein product: CASSSARWEQFF.

This clonotype was seen only a few times. The V gene is TRBV28, the J gene TRBJ2-7, with 8 nucleotides matching TRBD1. The CDR3 extends over 17 amino acids. With V trimmed by 2 bases and J by 2 bases, 11 bases remained unmatched. CDR1 is MDHEN and CDR2 is SYDVKM in the germline V gene. The DNA of the CDR3 is TGTGCCAGCAGTTTACTTCTTCGGACAGGGCAGGCCTACGAGCAGTACTTC. This codes for CASSLLLRTGQAYEQYF.

The rearrangement links TRBV5-1 to TRBJ2-4; 9 bases match TRBD2. Germline lookup yields CDR1 SGHRS and CDR2 YFSETQ. V was pared by 4 bases and J by 9 bases, with 8 bases of the junction left unmatched. CDR3 length: 14 amino acids. The CDR3 here is CASSPLAGGSIQYF. The CDR3 coding sequence is TGCGCCAGCAGCCCTCTGGCGGGAGGGAGCATTCAGTACTTC.

This clonotype was counted a single time. The chain links TRBV5-4 to TRBJ2-1; D may correspond to TRBD1 or TRBD2 (5 bases each). The ends were cut back, 4 bases at V and 10 bases at J, with 21 bases in the middle. Germline V lookup: CDR1 SGHNT, CDR2 YYREEE (reference sequence). The CDR3 totals 15 residues. The CDR3 loop is CASSPGNGVEGEQFF. CDR3 nucleotides: TGTGCCAGCAGCCCAGGGAATGGGGTAGAGGGGGAGCAGTTCTTC.

This clonotype was seen repeatedly, ten times or more. The junction differs from germline at one of its ends, possibly a read error. V gene TRBV12-3 or TRBV12-4 combines with J gene TRBJ1-1, with D maybe TRBD1 (6 bases). The CDR3 length is 13 residues. The CDR3 reads CASSVQGNTEAFF. In nucleotides, the CDR3 is TGCGCCAGCAGCGTACAGGGGAACACTGAAGCTTTCTTT.

This clonotype was counted at least ten times. The rearrangement joins TRBV12-3 or TRBV12-4 to TRBJ2-7, with TRBD1 matching over 8 bases. The J segment lost 2 bases and the V segment lost 5 bases, leaving 5 bases of the junction unmatched. This CDR3 has 14 amino acids. CDR3 region: CASSPLQGAYEQYF. In DNA, the CDR3 is TGTGCCAGCAGTCCACTACAGGGGGCCTACGAGCAGTACTTC.

This clonotype has a handful of counts. This rearrangement joins TRBV12-3 or TRBV12-4 to TRBJ2-3; D is unclear. CDR3 length: 17 residues. V lost 4 bases and J lost 0, with 17 bases in between. This CDR3 reads CASSSEKTRFSTDTQYF. CDR3 nucleotide sequence: TGTGCCAGCAGTTCCGAAAAAACACGATTTAGCACAGATACGCAGTATTTT.

The CDR3 DNA is TGTGCCAGCTCACCCAACGGAGGATCCTACGAGCAGTACTTC. This sequence encodes CASSPNGGSYEQYF. The chain couples TRBV18 to TRBJ2-7; D might be TRBD2 (5 bases). V was pared by 3 bases and J by 1 base, with 10 bases between. This CDR3 contains 14 residues. Germline values: CDR1 KGHSH, CDR2 LQKENI.

This clonotype appeared a few times. This chain links TRBV10-3 with TRBJ2-2; D uncertain. CDR3 length equals 13 residues. CDR1 and CDR2 (germline): ENHRY, SYGVKD. The germline V and J ends were trimmed by 5 bases and 0 bases, with 4 bases remaining between them. In DNA form, the CDR3 reads TGTGCCATCAGTAAACCGAACACCGGGGAGCTGTTTTTT. This codes for CAISKPNTGELFF.